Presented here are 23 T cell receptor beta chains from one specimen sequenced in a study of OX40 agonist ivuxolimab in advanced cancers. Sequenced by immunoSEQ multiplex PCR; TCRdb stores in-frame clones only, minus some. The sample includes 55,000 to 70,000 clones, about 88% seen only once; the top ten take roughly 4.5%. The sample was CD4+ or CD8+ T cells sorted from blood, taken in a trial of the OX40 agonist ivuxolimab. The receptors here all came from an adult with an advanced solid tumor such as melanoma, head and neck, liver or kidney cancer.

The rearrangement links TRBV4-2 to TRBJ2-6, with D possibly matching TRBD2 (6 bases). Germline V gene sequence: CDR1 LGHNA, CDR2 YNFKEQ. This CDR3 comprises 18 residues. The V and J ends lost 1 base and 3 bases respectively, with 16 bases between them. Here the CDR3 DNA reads TGTGCCAGCAGCCAAGGGCGGGGACTTCGCCTTGGGGCCAACGTCCTGACTTTC. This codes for CASSQGRGLRLGANVLTF.

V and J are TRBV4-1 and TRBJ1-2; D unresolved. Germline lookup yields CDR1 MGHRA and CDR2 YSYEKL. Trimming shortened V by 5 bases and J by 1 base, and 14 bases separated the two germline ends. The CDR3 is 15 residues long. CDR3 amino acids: CASSSTARNNYGYTF. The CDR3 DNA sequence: TGCGCCAGCAGCTCAACCGCCAGGAATAACTATGGCTACACCTTC.

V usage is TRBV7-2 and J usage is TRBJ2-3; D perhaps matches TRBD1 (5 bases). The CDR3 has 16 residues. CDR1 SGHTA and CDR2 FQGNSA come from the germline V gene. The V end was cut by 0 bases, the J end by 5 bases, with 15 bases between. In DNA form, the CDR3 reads TGTGCCAGCAGCTTAGCACTGTCAAGGGGTCAAGATACGCAGTATTTT. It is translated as CASSLALSRGQDTQYF.

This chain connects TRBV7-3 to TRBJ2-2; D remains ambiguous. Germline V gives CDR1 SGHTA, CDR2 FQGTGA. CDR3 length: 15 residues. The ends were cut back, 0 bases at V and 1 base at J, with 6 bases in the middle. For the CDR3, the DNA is TGTGCCAGCAGCTTAACGAGCCAGAACACCGGGGAGCTGTTTTTT. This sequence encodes CASSLTSQNTGELFF.

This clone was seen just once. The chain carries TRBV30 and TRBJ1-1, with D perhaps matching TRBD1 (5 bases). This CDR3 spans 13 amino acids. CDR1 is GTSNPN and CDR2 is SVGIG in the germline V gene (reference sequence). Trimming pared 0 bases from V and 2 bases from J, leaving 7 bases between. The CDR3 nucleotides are TGTGCCTGGAGTGTACAGGATAACACTGAAGCTTTCTTT. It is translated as CAWSVQDNTEAFF. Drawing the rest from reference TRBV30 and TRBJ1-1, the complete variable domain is SQTIHQWPATLVQPVGSPLSLECTVEGTSNPNLYWYRQAAGRGLQLLFYSVGIGQISSEVPQNLSASRPQDRQFILSSKKLLLSDSGFYLCAWSVQDNTEAFFGQGTRLTVV.

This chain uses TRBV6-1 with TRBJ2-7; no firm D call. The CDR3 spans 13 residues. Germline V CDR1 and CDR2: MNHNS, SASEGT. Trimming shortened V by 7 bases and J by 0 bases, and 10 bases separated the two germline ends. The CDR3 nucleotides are TGTGCCAGCACCAAATACGGCTCCTACGAGCAGTACTTC. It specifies CASTKYGSYEQYF.

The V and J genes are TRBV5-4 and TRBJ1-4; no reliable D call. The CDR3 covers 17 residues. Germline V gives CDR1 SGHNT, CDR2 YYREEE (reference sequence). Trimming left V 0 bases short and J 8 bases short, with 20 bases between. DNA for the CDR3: TGTGCCAGCAGCTTGGGCGGAACGAGCCGCGGCGGGGAAAAACTGTTTTTT. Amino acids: CASSLGGTSRGGEKLFF.

The CDR3 spells CASGLHAKGNTEAFF. CDR3 in DNA: TGTGCCAGCGGTCTGCACGCAAAAGGGAACACTGAAGCTTTCTTT. The V and J genes are TRBV2 and TRBJ1-1; D unclear. The V end lost 8 bases, the J end lost 1 base, and 17 bases lay between the germline ends. Per the germline V gene, CDR1 is SNHLY and CDR2 is FYNNEI. The CDR3 spans 15 residues.

The CDR3 protein is CASSLDIYNEQFF. For the CDR3, the DNA is TGCGCCAGCAGCTTGGACATTTACAATGAGCAGTTCTTC. The chain recombines TRBV5-1 with TRBJ2-1; D remains unclear. The germline gives CDR1 SGHRS, CDR2 YFSETQ. Trimming cost V 0 bases and J 4 bases, with 5 bases left between them. The CDR3 runs to 13 residues.

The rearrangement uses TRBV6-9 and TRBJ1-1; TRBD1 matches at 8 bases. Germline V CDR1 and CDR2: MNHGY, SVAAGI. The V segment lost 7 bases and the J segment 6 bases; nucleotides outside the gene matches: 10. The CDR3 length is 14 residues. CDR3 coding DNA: TGTGCCAGCAACCCCGGGACAGGTGAGGCTGAAGCTTTCTTT. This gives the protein CASNPGTGEAEAFF.

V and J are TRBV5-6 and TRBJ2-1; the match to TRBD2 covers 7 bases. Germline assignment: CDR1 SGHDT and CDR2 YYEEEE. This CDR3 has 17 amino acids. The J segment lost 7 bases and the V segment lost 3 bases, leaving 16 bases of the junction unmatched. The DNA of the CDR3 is TGTGCCAGCAGCTCCTTTAGATCGCGCGGGGGAGGAAATGAGCAGTTCTTC. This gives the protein CASSSFRSRGGGNEQFF. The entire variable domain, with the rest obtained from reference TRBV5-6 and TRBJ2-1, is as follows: DAGVTQSPTHLIKTRGQQVTLRCSPKSGHDTVSWYQQALGQGPQFIFQYYEEEERQRGNFPDRFSGHQFPNYSSELNVNALLLGDSALYLCASSSFRSRGGGNEQFFGPGTRLTVL.

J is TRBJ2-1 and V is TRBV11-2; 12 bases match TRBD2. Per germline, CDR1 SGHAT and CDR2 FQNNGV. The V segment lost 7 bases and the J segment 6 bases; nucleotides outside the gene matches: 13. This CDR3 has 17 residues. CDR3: CASTGRVRLAGANEQFF. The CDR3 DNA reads TGTGCCAGCACAGGGCGGGTGAGACTAGCGGGAGCCAATGAGCAGTTCTTC. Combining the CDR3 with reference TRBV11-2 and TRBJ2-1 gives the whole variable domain EAGVAQSPRYKIIEKRQSVAFWCNPISGHATLYWYQQILGQGPKLLIQFQNNGVVDDSQLPKDRFSAERLKGVDSTLKIQPAKLEDSAVYLCASTGRVRLAGANEQFFGPGTRLTVL.

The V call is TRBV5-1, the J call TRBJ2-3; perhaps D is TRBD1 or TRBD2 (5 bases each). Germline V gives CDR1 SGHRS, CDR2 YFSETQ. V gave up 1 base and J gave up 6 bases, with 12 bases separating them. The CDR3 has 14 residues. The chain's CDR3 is CASSLLVGTDTQYF. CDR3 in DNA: TGCGCCAGCAGCTTGTTGGTCGGGACGGATACGCAGTATTTT.

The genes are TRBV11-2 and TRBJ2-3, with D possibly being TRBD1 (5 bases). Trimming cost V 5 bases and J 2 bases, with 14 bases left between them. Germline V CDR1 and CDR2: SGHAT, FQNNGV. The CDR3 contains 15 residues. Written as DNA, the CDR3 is TGTGCCAGCAGCCGGAGACAGTTTCTCACAGATACGCAGTATTTT. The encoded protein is CASSRRQFLTDTQYF.

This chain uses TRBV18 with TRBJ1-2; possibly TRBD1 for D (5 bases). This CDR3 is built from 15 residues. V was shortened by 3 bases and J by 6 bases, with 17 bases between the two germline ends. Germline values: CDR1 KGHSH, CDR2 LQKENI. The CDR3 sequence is CASSPSRTREDGYTF. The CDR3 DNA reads TGTGCCAGCTCACCCTCTCGGACACGGGAGGATGGCTACACCTTC. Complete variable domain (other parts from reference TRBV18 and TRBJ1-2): NAGVMQNPRHLVRRRGQEARLRCSPMKGHSHVYWYRQLPEEGLKFMVYLQKENIIDESGMPKERFSAEFPKEGPSILRIQQVVRGDSAAYFCASSPSRTREDGYTFGSGTRLTVV.

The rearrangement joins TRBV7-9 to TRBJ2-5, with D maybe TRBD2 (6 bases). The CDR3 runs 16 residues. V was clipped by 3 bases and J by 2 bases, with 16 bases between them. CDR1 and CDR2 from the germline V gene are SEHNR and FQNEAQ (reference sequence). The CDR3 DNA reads TGTGCCAGCAGCTTCGGTTGGCGGGACGGACAAGAGACCCAGTACTTC. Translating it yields CASSFGWRDGQETQYF.

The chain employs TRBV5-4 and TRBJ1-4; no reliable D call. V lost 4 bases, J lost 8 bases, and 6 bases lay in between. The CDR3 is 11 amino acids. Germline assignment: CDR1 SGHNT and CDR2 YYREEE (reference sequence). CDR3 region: CASSLGEKLFF. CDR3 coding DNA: TGTGCCAGCAGCCTTGGGGAAAAACTGTTTTTT. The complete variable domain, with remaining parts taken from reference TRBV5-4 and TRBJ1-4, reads ETGVTQSPTHLIKTRGQQVTLRCSSQSGHNTVSWYQQALGQGPQFIFQYYREEENGRGNFPPRFSGLQFPNYSSELNVNALELDDSALYLCASSLGEKLFFGSGTQLSVL.

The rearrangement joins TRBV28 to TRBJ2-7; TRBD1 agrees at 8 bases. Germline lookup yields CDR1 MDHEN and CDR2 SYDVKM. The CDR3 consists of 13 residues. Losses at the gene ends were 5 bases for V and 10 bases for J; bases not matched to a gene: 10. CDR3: CASSPGTGLRQYF. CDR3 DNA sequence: TGTGCCAGCAGTCCGGGGACAGGACTGCGACAGTACTTC.

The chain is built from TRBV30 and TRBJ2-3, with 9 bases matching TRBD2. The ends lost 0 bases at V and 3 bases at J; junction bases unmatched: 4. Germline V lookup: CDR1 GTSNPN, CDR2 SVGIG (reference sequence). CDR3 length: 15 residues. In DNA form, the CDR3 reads TGTGCCTGGAGTGTAGGAGCGGGAGGTACAGATACGCAGTATTTT. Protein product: CAWSVGAGGTDTQYF.

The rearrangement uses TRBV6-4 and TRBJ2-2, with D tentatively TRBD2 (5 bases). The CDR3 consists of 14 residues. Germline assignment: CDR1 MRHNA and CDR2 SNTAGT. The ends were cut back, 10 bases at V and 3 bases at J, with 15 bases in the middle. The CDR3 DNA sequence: TGTGCCACTAGCCCGCGGGCCGACACCGGGGAGCTGTTTTTT. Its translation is CATSPRADTGELFF.

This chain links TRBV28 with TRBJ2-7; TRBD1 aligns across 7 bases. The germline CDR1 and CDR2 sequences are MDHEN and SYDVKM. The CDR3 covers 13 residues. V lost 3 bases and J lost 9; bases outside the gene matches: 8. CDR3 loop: CASSLQGVQGQYF. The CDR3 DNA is TGTGCCAGCAGTTTGCAGGGGGTGCAAGGGCAGTACTTC.

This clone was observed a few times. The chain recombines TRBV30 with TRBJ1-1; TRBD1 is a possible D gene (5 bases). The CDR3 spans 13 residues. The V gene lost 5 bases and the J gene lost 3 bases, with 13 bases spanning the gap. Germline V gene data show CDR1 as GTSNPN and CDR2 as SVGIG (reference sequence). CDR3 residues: CAWGPRGDTEAFF. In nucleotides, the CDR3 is TGTGCCTGGGGCCCCCGGGGGGACACTGAAGCTTTCTTT. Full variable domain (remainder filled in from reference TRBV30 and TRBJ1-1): SQTIHQWPATLVQPVGSPLSLECTVEGTSNPNLYWYRQAAGRGLQLLFYSVGIGQISSEVPQNLSASRPQDRQFILSSKKLLLSDSGFYLCAWGPRGDTEAFFGQGTRLTVV.

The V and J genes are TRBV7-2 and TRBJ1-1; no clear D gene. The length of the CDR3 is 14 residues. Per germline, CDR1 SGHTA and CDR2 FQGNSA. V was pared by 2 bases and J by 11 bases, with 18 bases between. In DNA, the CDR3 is TGTGCCAGCAGCTTACTCGGACCCACCAGCGGGGCTTTCTTT. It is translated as CASSLLGPTSGAFF.